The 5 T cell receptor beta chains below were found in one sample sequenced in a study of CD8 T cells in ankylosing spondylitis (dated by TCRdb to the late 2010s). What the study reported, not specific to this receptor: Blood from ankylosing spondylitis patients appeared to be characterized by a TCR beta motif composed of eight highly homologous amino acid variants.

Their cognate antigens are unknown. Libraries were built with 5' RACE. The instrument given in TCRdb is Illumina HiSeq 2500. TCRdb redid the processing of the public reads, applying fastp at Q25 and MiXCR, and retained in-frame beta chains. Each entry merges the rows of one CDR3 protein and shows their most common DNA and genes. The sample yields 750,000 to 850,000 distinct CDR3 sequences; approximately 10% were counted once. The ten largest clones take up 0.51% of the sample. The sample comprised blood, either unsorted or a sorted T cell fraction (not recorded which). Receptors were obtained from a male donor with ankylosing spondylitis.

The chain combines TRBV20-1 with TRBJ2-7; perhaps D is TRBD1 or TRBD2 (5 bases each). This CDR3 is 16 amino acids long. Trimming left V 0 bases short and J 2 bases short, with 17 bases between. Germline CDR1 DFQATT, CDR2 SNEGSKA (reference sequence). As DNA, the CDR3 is TGCAGTGCTAGAGAGAGTGAGGGGTTGGGTACCTACGAGCAGTACTTC. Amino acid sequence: CSARESEGLGTYEQYF.

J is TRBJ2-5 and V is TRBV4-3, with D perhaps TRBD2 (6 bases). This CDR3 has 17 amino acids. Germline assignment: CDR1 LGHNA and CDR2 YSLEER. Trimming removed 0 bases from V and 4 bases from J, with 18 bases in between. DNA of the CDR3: TGCGCCAGCAGCCAAGATGGGAGGTGGGGACTTACAGAGACCCAGTACTTC. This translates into CASSQDGRWGLTETQYF.

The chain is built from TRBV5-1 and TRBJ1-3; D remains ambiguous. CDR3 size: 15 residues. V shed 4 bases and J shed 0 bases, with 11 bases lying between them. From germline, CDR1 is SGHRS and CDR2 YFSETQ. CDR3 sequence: CASSANIVSGNTIYF. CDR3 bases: TGCGCCAGCAGCGCGAACATCGTCTCTGGAAACACCATATATTTT.

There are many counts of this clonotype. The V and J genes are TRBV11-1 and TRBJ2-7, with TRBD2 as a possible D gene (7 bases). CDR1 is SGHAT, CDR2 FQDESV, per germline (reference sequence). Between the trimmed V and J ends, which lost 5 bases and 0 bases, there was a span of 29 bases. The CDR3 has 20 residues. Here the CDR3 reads CASSPFDGGGGTRPSYEQYF. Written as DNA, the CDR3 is TGTGCCAGCAGCCCTTTTGACGGGGGCGGGGGTACCCGACCCTCCTACGAGCAGTACTTC. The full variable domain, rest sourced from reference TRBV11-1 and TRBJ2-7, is EAEVAQSPRYKITEKSQAVAFWCDPISGHATLYWYRQILGQGPELLVQFQDESVVDDSQLPKDRFSAERLKGVDSTLKIQPAELGDSAMYLCASSPFDGGGGTRPSYEQYFGPGTRLTVT.

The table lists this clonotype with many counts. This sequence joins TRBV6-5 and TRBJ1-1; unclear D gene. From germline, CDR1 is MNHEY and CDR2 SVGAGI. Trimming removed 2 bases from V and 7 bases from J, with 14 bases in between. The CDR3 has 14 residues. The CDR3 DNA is TGTGCCAGCAGTTACAGGGAAGACTCCGATGAAGCTTTCTTT. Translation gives CASSYREDSDEAFF.